This T cell receptor beta chain was recorded in a study of T-cell memory formation after mild COVID-19. Via MiXCR, TCRdb re-called the 5' RACE reads, giving one row per CDR3 protein. The table shows 270,000 or so distinct CDR3 sequences, with approximately 15% occurring only once. Deletions cut 3 bases from V and 8 bases from J, with 17 bases between. This CDR3 is built from 14 residues. CDR1 and CDR2 from the germline V gene are DFQATT and SNEGSKA (reference sequence). This clonotype was observed many times. This sequence originates from a man between 18 and 35 years old who had mild COVID-19 (a few samples of this study predate the infection). Cell type and time point are not known. Sequenced: PBMCs or a T cell subset sorted from them (not recorded which). The chain combines TRBV20-1 with TRBJ1-3, with D tentatively TRBD1 (6 bases). The DNA of the CDR3 is TGCAGTGCTAGTTCGTCCGGGGGCGCGGACACCATATATTTT. As protein: CSASSSGGADTIYF.